This T cell receptor (beta chain) was documented in a study of T-cell reconstitution after alpha-beta-depleted transplantation in children. Findings and limits, study-wide: Surviving recipient T cells and thymic progenitors accounted for the high day-60 TCRbeta diversity observed in some patients. It was reported that alpha-beta T cells came from several hundred expanded graft clones (about two months after transplant). At the one-year point after transplant, T-cell counts and TCRbeta diversity were found to come mostly from T cells that had been newly produced.

During its preparation, the TCRbeta library received unique molecular identifiers. A single record per CDR3 protein comes from TCRdb applying MiXCR to the PCR reads. Counted here are 250,000 to 300,000 distinct CDR3 sequences, less than 9.5% occurring once; the ten biggest clones make up about 9.3%. In its sample, this clonotype was seen once. The antigen remains unidentified. V lost 1 base, J lost 1 base, and 7 bases lay in between. Germline V gene lookup returns CDR1 SGHVS and CDR2 FNYEAQ. This CDR3 has 15 amino acids. The sample consisted of peripheral blood, taken 360 days after TCRalphabeta/CD19-depleted stem cell transplant. The TCR was taken from a female patient aged 2-15 years who had a stem cell transplant for Fanconi anemia, so the T cells may come from the graft donor. V and J are TRBV7-6 and TRBJ2-2, with unresolved D. The CDR3 here is CASSLGAMNTGELFF. The CDR3 nucleotides read TGTGCCAGCAGCTTAGGTGCAATGAACACCGGGGAGCTGTTTTTT.